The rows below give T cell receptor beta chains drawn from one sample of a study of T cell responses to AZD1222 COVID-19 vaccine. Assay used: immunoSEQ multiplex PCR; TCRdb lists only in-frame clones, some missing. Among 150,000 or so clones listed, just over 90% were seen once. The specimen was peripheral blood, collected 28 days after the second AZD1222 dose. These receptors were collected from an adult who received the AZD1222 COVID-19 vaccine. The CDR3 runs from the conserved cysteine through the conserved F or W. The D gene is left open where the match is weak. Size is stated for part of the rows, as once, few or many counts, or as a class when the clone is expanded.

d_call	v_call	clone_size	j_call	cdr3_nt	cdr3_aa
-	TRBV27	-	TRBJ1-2	TGTGCCAGCAGTTTATCCCCAAGGGATAACTATGGCTACACCTTC	CASSLSPRDNYGYTF
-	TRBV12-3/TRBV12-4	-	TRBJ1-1	TGTGCCAGCAGTTTGAAGGAGGACACTGAAGCTTTCTTT	CASSLKEDTEAFF
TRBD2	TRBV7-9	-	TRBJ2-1	TGTGCCAGCAGCTTAGCCCTAGCGGGAGTTTACAATGAGCAGTTCTTC	CASSLALAGVYNEQFF
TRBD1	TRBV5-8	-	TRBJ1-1	TGTGCCAGCAGCTTGGTCCAGGGGGGAACTGAAGCTTTCTTT	CASSLVQGGTEAFF
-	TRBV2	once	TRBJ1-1	TGTGCCAGCAGGACAGCATACATGAACACTGAAGCTTTCTTT	CASRTAYMNTEAFF
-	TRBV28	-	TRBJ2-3	TGTGCCAGCACGATAAGGCTCCGGGATCTGCAGTATTTT	CASTIRLRDLQYF
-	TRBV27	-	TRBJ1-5	TGTGCCAGCAAGGACGGCAATCAGCCCCAGCATTTT	CASKDGNQPQHF
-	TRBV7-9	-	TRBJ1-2	TGTGCCAGCAGCTTAAGCCTGGGGTCTGGCTACACCTTC	CASSLSLGSGYTF
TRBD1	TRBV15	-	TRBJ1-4	TGTGCCACCAGCAGCCATTACCCGGGACAGGGAGGGGAAAAACTGTTTTTT	CATSSHYPGQGGEKLFF
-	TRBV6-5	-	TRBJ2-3	TGTGCCAGCCGAGCGTCCGGGGGCACAGATACGCAGTATTTT	CASRASGGTDTQYF
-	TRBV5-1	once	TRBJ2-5	TGCGCCAGCAGCTTGGGGGCCCAAGGGGTACAAGAGACCCAGTACTTC	CASSLGAQGVQETQYF
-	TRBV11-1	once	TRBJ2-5	TGTGCCAGCAGCGGGGGGTCCCAAGAGACCCAGTACTTC	CASSGGSQETQYF
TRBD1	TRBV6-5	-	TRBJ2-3	TGTGCCAGCGAAATACAGGGGGCTAGCACAGATACGCAGTATTTT	CASEIQGASTDTQYF
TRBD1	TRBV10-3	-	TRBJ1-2	TGTGCCATAGCGCCGGGACAGCCTCTGGGCTACACCTTC	CAIAPGQPLGYTF
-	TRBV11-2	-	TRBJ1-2	TGTGCCAGCAGCTTAGATCTAAGCTATGGCTACACCTTC	CASSLDLSYGYTF
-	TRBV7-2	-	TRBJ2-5	TGTGCCAGCAGCTTAGGTGGCAGCCAAGAGACCCAGTACTTC	CASSLGGSQETQYF
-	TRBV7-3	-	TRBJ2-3	TGTGCCAGCAGCTTAATTCCAGGGCGCACAGATACGCAGTATTTT	CASSLIPGRTDTQYF
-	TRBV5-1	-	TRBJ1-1	TGCGCCAGCAGCTTGGGGGTGGTGAACACTGAAGCTTTCTTT	CASSLGVVNTEAFF
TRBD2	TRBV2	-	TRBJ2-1	TGTGCCAGCACCCCGGACTCAGCGGGAGGGGAGAACAATGAGCAGTTCTTC	CASTPDSAGGENNEQFF
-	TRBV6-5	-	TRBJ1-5	TGTGCCAGCAGTTACGGGCAGATTAGCAATCAGCCCCAGCATTTT	CASSYGQISNQPQHF
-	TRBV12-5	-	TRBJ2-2	TGTGCTAGTGGTCCTGCGGGGTACACCGGGGAGCTGTTTTTT	CASGPAGYTGELFF
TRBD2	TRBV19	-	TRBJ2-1	TGTGCCAGTACCCCGGGACTAGCGGCCAATGAGCAGTTCTTC	CASTPGLAANEQFF
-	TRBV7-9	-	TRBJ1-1	TGTGCCAGCAGAGAGGCCCCGATAAACACTGAAGCTTTCTTT	CASREAPINTEAFF
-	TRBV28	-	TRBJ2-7	TGTGCCAGCAGTCCCACGGACCCGGGAATGTGGGACTTC	CASSPTDPGMWDF
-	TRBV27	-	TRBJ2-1	TGTGCCAGCAGTACGACTCGAGAAGAGCAGTTCTTC	CASSTTREEQFF
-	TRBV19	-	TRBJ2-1	TGTGCCAGTAGTGAGGGGAGCGCGGGTCACAATGAGCAGTTCTTC	CASSEGSAGHNEQFF
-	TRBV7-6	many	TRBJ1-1	TGTGCCAGCAGCTTAGCGACAGGTTCGACTGAAGCTTTCTTT	CASSLATGSTEAFF
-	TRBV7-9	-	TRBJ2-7	TGTGCCAGCAGCTTACTGGCCGAGGCGGGCGAGCAGTACTTC	CASSLLAEAGEQYF
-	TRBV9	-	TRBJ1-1	TGTGCCAGCAGCGCTAACGGGGAGTTAGGTGAAGCTTTCTTT	CASSANGELGEAFF
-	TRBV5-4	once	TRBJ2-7	TGTGCCAGCGGAAAACAGGGAGGGGTCTTAGTGCAGTACTTC	CASGKQGGVLVQYF
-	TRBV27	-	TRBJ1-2	TGTGCCAGCAGTTTGGTGGAGGGGAATGGCTACACCTTC	CASSLVEGNGYTF
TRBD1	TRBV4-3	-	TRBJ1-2	TGCGCCAGCAGCCAAGATTGGACAGGGGGCGCCGGCTATGGCTACACCTTC	CASSQDWTGGAGYGYTF
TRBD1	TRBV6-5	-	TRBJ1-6	TGTGCCAGCAGTCCAAATGGACAGGGGGATTCACCCCTCCACTTT	CASSPNGQGDSPLHF
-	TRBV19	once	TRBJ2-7	TGTGCCAGTTTGAAAGACTGGCCGGACAGACCCTCGGCGCAGTACTTC	CASLKDWPDRPSAQYF
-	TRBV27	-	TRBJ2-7	TGTGCCAGCAGTTTAAGCGGAATATTATACGAGCAGTACTTC	CASSLSGILYEQYF
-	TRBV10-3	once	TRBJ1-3	TGTGCCATCAGTGATAGCGGCAGACGAACTGGAAACACCATATATTTT	CAISDSGRRTGNTIYF
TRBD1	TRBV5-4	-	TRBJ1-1	TGTGCCAGCAGCGCCGAGGGACAGGGGTCTGAAGCTTTCTTT	CASSAEGQGSEAFF
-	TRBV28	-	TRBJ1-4	TGTGCCAGCAGTTTGCACAGGCCAAAGACAACTAATGAAAAACTGTTTTTT	CASSLHRPKTTNEKLFF
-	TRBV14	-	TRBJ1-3	TGTGCCAGCAGCCAAGGGGAGGGGGAAAACACCATATATTTT	CASSQGEGENTIYF
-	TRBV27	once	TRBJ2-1	TGTGCCAGCAGTTTAGACGGGAGCAATGAGCAGTTCTTC	CASSLDGSNEQFF
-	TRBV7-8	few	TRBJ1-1	TGTGCCAGCAGCCCGATCGGGGGGCGGTATATCTTT	CASSPIGGRYIF
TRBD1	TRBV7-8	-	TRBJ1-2	TGTGCCAGCAGCCCCGCTGGCACAGGGGACTATGGCTACACCTTC	CASSPAGTGDYGYTF
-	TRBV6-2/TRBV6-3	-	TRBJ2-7	TGTGCCAGCAGTTACGGGGTTTACGAGCAGTACTTC	CASSYGVYEQYF
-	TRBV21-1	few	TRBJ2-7	TGTGCCAGCAGCAAAGTGGGCGGGAGCGACTCCTACGAGCAGTACTTC	CASSKVGGSDSYEQYF
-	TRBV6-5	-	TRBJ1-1	TGTGCCAGCAGTTACTCGCCCGGGGGCAACACTGAAGCTTTCTTT	CASSYSPGGNTEAFF
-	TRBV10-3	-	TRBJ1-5	TGTGCCATCATGGGCGTCAATCAGCCCCAGCATTTT	CAIMGVNQPQHF